The TCR beta chain described here comes from a study of blood T cells in healthy people across ages. General observations from the study: Lack of knowledge of donor CMV status possibly confounded expanded clonotype changes. Both naive CD4+ cell counts and diversity were greater in long-lived donors than in aged donors.

The V gene end was trimmed by 3 bases and the J gene end by 10 bases; junction bases not matched to a gene: 5. The CDR3 length is 12 residues. This clonotype has more than one count but fewer than ten. Its antigen is as yet unknown. It was with a sample-barcoded 5' primer and a J-beta primer mix that a second PCR of about 7 to 12 cycles was run. A tag from a template-switch adaptor with 12 random nucleotides marked each cDNA molecule. TCRdb ran MiXCR on the 5' RACE reads and lists one entry per CDR3 protein. The sample contains nearly 1 million distinct CDR3 sequences, 45% to 60% of which appear only once.

This clonotype was obtained from a woman in her sixties or seventies in good health. The specimen sequenced was blood. The V and J genes are TRBV12-3 or TRBV12-4 and TRBJ2-5; the match to TRBD2 covers 7 bases. CDR3 DNA sequence: TGTGCCAGCAGTTTTAGTTGGGGGGGCCAGTACTTC. Translating gives CASSFSWGGQYF.